This TCR beta chain comes out of a study of T cells in localized non-small cell lung cancer. Profiling relied on immunoSEQ multiplex PCR, and the TCRdb table lists in-frame clones only, not all of them. This table holds tens of thousands of clones, around three quarters found once. This clone appeared a few times. Germline-derived CDR1 and CDR2 are SNHLY and FYNNEI. V gave up 9 bases and J gave up 2 bases, with 15 bases separating them. This CDR3 is built from 14 residues. V gene TRBV2 combines with J gene TRBJ2-3; possible D gene TRBD1, 6 bases. The receptor comes from a woman aged 40 to 75 with stage II lung adenocarcinoma. This material consisted of PBMCs, taken before any cancer treatment. The CDR3 bases are TGTGCCAGAAGTTTTACAGGGATCACAGATACGCAGTATTTT. This sequence encodes CARSFTGITDTQYF.